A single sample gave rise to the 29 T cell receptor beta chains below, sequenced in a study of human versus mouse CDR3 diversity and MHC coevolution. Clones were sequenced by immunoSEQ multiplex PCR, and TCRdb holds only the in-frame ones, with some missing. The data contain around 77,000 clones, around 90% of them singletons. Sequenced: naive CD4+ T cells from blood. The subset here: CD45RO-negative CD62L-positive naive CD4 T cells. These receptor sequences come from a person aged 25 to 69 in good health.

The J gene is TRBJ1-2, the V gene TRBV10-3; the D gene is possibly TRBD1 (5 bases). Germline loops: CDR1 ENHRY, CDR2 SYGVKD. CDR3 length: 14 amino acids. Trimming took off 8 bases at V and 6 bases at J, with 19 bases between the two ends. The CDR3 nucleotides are TGTGCCATCGGGACGGCCGGGAGCATTCATGGCTACACCTTC. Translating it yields CAIGTAGSIHGYTF.

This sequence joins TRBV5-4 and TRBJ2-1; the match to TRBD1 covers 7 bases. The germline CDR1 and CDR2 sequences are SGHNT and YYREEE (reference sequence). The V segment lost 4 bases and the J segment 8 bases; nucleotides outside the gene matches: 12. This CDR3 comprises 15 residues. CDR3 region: CASSARTGRYDEQFF. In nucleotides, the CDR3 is TGTGCCAGCAGCGCACGGACAGGCCGGTATGATGAGCAGTTCTTC.

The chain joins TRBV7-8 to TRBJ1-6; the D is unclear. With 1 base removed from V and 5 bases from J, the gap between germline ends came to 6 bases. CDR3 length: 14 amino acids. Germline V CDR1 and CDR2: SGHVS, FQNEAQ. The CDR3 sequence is CASSLGANNSPLHF. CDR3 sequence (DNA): TGTGCCAGCAGCTTAGGTGCGAATAATTCACCCCTCCACTTT.

The CDR3 region has the DNA TGTGCCTGGAGTGTAGGTCATGGGAGCGAAAAACTGTTTTTT. It encodes CAWSVGHGSEKLFF. V usage is TRBV30 and J usage is TRBJ1-4; D gene uncertain. Germline lookup yields CDR1 GTSNPN and CDR2 SVGIG (reference sequence). The V gene lost 0 bases and the J gene lost 8 bases, with 13 bases spanning the gap. This CDR3 spans 14 amino acids.

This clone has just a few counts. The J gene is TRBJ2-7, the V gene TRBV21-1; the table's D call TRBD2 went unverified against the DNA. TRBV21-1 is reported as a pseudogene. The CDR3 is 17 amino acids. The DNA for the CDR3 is TGTGCCAGCAGCAAAGAGTGGGGAGGATTGGGTTTCTACGAGCAGTACTTC. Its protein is CASSKEWGGLGFYEQYF.

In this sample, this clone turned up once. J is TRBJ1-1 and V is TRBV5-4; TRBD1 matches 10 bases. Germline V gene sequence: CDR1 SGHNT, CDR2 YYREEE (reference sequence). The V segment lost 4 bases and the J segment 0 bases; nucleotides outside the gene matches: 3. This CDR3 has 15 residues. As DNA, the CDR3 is TGTGCCAGCAGCCTAGGACAGGGGGTGAACACTGAAGCTTTCTTT. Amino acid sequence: CASSLGQGVNTEAFF.

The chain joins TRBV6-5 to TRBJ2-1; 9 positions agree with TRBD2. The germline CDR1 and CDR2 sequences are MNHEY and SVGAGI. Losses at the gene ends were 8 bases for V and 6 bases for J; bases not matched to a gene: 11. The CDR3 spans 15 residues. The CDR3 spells CASGGLAGGLNEQFF. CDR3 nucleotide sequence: TGTGCCAGCGGGGGTTTGGCGGGAGGGCTCAATGAGCAGTTCTTC.

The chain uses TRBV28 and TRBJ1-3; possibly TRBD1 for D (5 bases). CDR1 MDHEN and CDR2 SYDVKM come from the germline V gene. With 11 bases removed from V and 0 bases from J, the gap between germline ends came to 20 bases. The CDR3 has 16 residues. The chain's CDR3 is CAGGRGSSFSGNTIYF. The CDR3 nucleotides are TGTGCCGGCGGGAGGGGCAGTTCTTTCTCTGGAAACACCATATATTTT.

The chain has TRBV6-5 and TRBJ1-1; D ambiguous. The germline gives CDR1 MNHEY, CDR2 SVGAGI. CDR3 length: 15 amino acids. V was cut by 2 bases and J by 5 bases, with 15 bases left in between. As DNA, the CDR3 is TGTGCCAGCAGTTACAAGTGGGGAGGGCGGACTGAAGCTTTCTTT. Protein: CASSYKWGGRTEAFF.

The chain's CDR3 is CASSLAGAGAFRETQYF. CDR3 DNA: TGTGCCAGCAGCTTGGCCGGGGCGGGGGCCTTCCGGGAGACCCAGTACTTC. The chain has TRBV5-4 and TRBJ2-5; possible D gene TRBD2, 7 bases. The CDR3 is made up of 17 amino acids. V was cut by 0 bases and J by 5 bases, with 20 bases left in between. The germline gives CDR1 SGHNT, CDR2 YYREEE (reference sequence).

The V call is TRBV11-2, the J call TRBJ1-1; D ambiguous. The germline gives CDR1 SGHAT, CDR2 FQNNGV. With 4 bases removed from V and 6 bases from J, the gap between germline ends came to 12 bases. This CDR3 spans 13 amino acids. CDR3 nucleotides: TGTGCCAGCAGCTCGAGGGCCGGGCCTGAAGCTTTCTTT. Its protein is CASSSRAGPEAFF. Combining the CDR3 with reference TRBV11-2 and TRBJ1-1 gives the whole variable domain EAGVAQSPRYKIIEKRQSVAFWCNPISGHATLYWYQQILGQGPKLLIQFQNNGVVDDSQLPKDRFSAERLKGVDSTLKIQPAKLEDSAVYLCASSSRAGPEAFFGQGTRLTVV.

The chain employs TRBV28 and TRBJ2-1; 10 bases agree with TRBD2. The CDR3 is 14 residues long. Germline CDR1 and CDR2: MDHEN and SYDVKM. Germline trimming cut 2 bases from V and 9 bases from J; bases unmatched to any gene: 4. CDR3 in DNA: TGTGCCAGCAGTTTAACTAGCGGGGTCGGTGAGCAGTTCTTC. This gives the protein CASSLTSGVGEQFF.

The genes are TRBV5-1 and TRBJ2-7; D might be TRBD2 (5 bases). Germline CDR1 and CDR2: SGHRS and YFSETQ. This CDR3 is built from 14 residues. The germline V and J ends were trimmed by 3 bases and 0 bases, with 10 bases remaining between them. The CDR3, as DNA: TGCGCCAGCAGCTCCCTTACTAGCTCCTACGAGCAGTACTTC. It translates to CASSSLTSSYEQYF.

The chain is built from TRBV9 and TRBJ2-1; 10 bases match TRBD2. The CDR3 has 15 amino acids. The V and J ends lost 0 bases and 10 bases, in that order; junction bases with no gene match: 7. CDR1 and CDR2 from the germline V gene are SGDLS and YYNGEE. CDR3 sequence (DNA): TGTGCCAGCAGCGTAGGGCTAGCGGGAGTAAGAGAGCAGTTCTTC. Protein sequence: CASSVGLAGVREQFF.

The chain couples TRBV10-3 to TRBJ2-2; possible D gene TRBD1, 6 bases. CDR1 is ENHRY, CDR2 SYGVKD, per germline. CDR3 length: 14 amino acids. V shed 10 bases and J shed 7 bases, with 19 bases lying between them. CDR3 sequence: CATSGQGNGGELFF. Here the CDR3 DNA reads TGTGCCACCTCGGGCCAGGGGAACGGCGGGGAGCTGTTTTTT.

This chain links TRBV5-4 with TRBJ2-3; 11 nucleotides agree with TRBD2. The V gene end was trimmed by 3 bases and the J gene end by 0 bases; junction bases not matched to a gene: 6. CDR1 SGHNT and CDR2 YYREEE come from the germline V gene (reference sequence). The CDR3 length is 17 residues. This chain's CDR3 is CASSSGTSGYSTDTQYF. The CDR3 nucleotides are TGTGCCAGCAGCTCCGGGACTAGCGGTTATAGCACAGATACGCAGTATTTT. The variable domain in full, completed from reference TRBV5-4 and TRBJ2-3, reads ETGVTQSPTHLIKTRGQQVTLRCSSQSGHNTVSWYQQALGQGPQFIFQYYREEENGRGNFPPRFSGLQFPNYSSELNVNALELDDSALYLCASSSGTSGYSTDTQYFGPGTRLTVL.

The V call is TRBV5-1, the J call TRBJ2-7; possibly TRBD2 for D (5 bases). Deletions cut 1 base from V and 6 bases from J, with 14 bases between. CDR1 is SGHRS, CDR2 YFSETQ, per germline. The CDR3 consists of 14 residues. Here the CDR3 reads CASSLSVGEREQYF. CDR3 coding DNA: TGCGCCAGCAGCTTGTCGGTTGGGGAGCGCGAGCAGTACTTC.

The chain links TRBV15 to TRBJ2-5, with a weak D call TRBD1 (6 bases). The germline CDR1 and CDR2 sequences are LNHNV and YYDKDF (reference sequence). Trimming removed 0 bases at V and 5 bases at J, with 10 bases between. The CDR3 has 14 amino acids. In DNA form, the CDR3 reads TGTGCCACCAGCAGAGATCCAGGGGAGGAGACCCAGTACTTC. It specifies CATSRDPGEETQYF.

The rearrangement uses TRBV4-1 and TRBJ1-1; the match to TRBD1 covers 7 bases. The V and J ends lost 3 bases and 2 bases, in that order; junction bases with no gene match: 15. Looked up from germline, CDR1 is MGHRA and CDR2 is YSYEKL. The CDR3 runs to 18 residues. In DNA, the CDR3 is TGCGCCAGCAGCCACGGACAGGCGCGCGGGGTTAGAAACACTGAAGCTTTCTTT. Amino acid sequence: CASSHGQARGVRNTEAFF.

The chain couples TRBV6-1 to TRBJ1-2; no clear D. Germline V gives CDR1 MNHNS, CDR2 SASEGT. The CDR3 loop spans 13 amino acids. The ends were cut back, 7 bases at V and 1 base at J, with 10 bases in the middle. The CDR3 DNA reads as TGTGCCAGCATCGAACAATATAACTATGGCTACACCTTC. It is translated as CASIEQYNYGYTF.

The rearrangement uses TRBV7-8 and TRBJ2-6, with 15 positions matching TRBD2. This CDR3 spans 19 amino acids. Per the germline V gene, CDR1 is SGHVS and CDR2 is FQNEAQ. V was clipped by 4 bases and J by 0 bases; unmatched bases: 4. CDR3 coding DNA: TGTGCCAGCAGCTCCGGACTAGCGGGGGGGTACTCTGGGGCCAACGTCCTGACTTTC. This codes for CASSSGLAGGYSGANVLTF.

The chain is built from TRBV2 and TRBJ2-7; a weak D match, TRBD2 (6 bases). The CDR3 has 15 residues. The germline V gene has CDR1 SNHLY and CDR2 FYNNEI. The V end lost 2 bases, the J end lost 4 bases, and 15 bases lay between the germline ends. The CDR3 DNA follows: TGTGCCAGCAGTGAATCAACTGGGACTTTGTACGAGCAGTACTTC. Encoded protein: CASSESTGTLYEQYF.

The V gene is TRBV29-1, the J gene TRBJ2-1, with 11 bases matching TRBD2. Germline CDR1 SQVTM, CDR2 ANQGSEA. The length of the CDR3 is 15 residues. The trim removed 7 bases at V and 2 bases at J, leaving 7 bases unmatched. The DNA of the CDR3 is TGCAGCGCTCGAGTAGCGGGGGGGACCTACAATGAGCAGTTCTTC. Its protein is CSARVAGGTYNEQFF.

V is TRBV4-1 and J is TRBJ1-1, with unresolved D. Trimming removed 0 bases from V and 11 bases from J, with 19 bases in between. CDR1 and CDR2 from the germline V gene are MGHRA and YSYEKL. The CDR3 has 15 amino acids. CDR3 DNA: TGCGCCAGCAGCCAAGATAAAGCGCTTCCACTGCCCGCTTTCTTT. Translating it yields CASSQDKALPLPAFF.

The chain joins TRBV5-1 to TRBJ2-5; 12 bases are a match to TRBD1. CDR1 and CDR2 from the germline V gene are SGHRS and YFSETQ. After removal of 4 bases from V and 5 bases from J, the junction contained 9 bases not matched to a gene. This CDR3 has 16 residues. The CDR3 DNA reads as TGCGCCAGCAGCGAGACCGGGACAGGGGGCCTTGAGACCCAGTACTTC. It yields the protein CASSETGTGGLETQYF.

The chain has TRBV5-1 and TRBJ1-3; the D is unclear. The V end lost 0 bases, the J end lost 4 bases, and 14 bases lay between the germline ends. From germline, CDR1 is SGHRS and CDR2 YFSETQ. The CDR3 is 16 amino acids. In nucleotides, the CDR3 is TGCGCCAGCAGCTTGGACTACCGGGGTTTAGGAAACACCATATATTTT. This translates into CASSLDYRGLGNTIYF.

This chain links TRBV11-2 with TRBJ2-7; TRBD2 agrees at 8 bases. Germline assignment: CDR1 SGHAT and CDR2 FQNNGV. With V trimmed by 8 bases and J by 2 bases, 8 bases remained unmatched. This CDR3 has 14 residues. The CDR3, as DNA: TGTGCCAGCGGGGGACTAGTCCCCCCCTACGAGCAGTACTTC. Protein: CASGGLVPPYEQYF.

CDR3 loop: CASRKTGKTSEQYF. Here the CDR3 DNA reads TGTGCCAGCAGGAAGACAGGGAAGACGAGCGAGCAGTACTTC. V and J are TRBV5-6 and TRBJ2-7, with 7 positions matching TRBD1. Germline trimming cut 5 bases from V and 6 bases from J; bases unmatched to any gene: 11. CDR1 SGHDT and CDR2 YYEEEE come from the germline V gene. The CDR3 runs to 14 residues. The variable domain in full, with the rest retrieved from reference TRBV5-6 and TRBJ2-7, is DAGVTQSPTHLIKTRGQQVTLRCSPKSGHDTVSWYQQALGQGPQFIFQYYEEEERQRGNFPDRFSGHQFPNYSSELNVNALLLGDSALYLCASRKTGKTSEQYFGPGTRLTVT.

CDR3 DNA sequence: TGCGCCAGCAGCTTGGAAGGACAATCCACAGATACGCAGTATTTT. Amino acid sequence: CASSLEGQSTDTQYF. This rearrangement joins TRBV5-1 to TRBJ2-3; a weak D match, TRBD1 (5 bases). Germline assignment: CDR1 SGHRS and CDR2 YFSETQ. CDR3 length: 15 residues. Trimming took 0 bases from V and 2 from J, leaving 10 bases between them. The full variable domain, rest sourced from reference TRBV5-1 and TRBJ2-3, is KAGVTQTPRYLIKTRGQQVTLSCSPISGHRSVSWYQQTPGQGLQFLFEYFSETQRNKGNFPGRFSGRQFSNSRSEMNVSTLELGDSALYLCASSLEGQSTDTQYFGPGTRLTVL.